This entry describes one T cell receptor beta chain. Researchers ran the PCR with 60 Vbeta and 13 Jbeta primers. In the authors' methods: About 10 million of tens of millions of unique TCR beta chains were shared, per a later count. The assay was immunoSEQ multiplex PCR, and TCRdb's table has in-frame clones only and misses some. D and trimming were read from the DNA, whereas the V and J calls and clone size are those reported in that table. Of about 140,000 clones in the sample, around 80% are singletons; the top ten hold roughly 3.2%. V lost 2 bases and J lost 11, with 15 bases in between. The germline gives CDR1 MNHNY, CDR2 SVGAGI (reference sequence). This CDR3 has 13 residues. These data belong to a study of cytomegalovirus exposure and HLA in healthy donors.

The sequence derives from a young man in good health and CMV-seropositive. Input material: PBMCs. This chain connects TRBV6-6 to TRBJ2-5; D might be TRBD1 (6 bases). This chain's CDR3 is CASSYGGQREQYF. The CDR3 DNA reads as TGTGCCAGCAGTTACGGGGGACAAAGGGAGCAGTACTTC.